This entry lists 17 T cell receptor beta chains sequenced from one sample in a study of blood T cell repertoires in COVID-19. The repertoire was sequenced with immunoSEQ multiplex PCR; TCRdb's copy has only in-frame clones and lacks some. The sample lists 95,000 to 150,000 clones, about 80% occurring once. Sequencing was carried out using peripheral blood. These receptors all come from a woman over 75 with acute or convalescent COVID-19.

The chain carries TRBV11-2 and TRBJ1-3; no clear D gene. Germline assignment: CDR1 SGHAT and CDR2 FQNNGV. This CDR3 is 13 amino acids long. With 3 bases removed from V and 0 bases from J, the gap between germline ends came to 3 bases. The CDR3 sequence: CASSFRSGNTIYF. The CDR3 bases are TGTGCCAGCAGCTTTCGCTCTGGAAACACCATATATTTT.

V usage is TRBV6-5 and J usage is TRBJ2-7, with D possibly TRBD1 on 6 matching bases. Trimming cost V 7 bases and J 2 bases, with 9 bases left between them. Germline CDR1 MNHEY, CDR2 SVGAGI. This CDR3 region has 12 residues. The DNA for the CDR3 is TGTGCCAGCAAGGACAGTACCTACGAGCAGTACTTC. It yields the protein CASKDSTYEQYF.

This chain uses TRBV30 with TRBJ2-4; possible D gene TRBD2, 6 bases. Germline V CDR1 and CDR2: GTSNPN, SVGIG (reference sequence). The CDR3 extends over 14 amino acids. V lost 0 bases and J lost 7, with 13 bases in between. CDR3 sequence reads: CAWSVHAGSNIQYF. CDR3 nucleotide sequence: TGTGCCTGGAGTGTACACGCGGGATCCAACATTCAGTACTTC.

The CDR3 loop is CAWRPRSSYNSPLHF. The CDR3 nucleotides read TGTGCCTGGAGACCGAGGAGCTCCTATAATTCACCCCTCCACTTT. This sequence joins TRBV30 and TRBJ1-6, with D unresolved. Per the germline V gene, CDR1 is GTSNPN and CDR2 is SVGIG (reference sequence). CDR3 length equals 15 residues. V gave up 3 bases and J gave up 0 bases, with 9 bases separating them. Variable domain in full (rest from reference TRBV30 and TRBJ1-6): SQTIHQWPATLVQPVGSPLSLECTVEGTSNPNLYWYRQAAGRGLQLLFYSVGIGQISSEVPQNLSASRPQDRQFILSSKKLLLSDSGFYLCAWRPRSSYNSPLHFGNGTRLTVT.

The chain employs TRBV4-2 and TRBJ2-1; D uncertain. Germline V CDR1 and CDR2: LGHNA, YNFKEQ. There are 14 residues in the CDR3. Trimming left V 1 base short and J 2 bases short, with 6 bases between. The CDR3 loop is CASSQVSPYNEQFF. CDR3 nucleotide sequence: TGTGCCAGCAGCCAAGTGAGCCCCTACAATGAGCAGTTCTTC.

The rearrangement uses TRBV4-3 and TRBJ2-3; 14 bases align to TRBD2. The V and J ends lost 4 bases and 1 base, in that order; junction bases with no gene match: 1. Germline CDR1 is LGHNA and CDR2 is YSLEER. CDR3 length: 16 amino acids. In nucleotides, the CDR3 is TGCGCCAGCAGCCCGGGACTAGCGGGGGGCACAGATACGCAGTATTTT. This encodes CASSPGLAGGTDTQYF.

The V call is TRBV11-2, the J call TRBJ1-4, with D maybe TRBD1 (6 bases). There are 15 residues in the CDR3. V was clipped by 5 bases and J by 7 bases, with 17 bases between them. The germline V gene encodes CDR1 SGHAT and CDR2 FQNNGV. The CDR3 DNA is TGTGCCAGCAGCCGTGGCGAAGGGGGTGGTGAAAAACTGTTTTTT. The encoded protein is CASSRGEGGGEKLFF.

This clone was observed many times. The chain recombines TRBV5-1 with TRBJ1-1; possibly TRBD1 for D (6 bases). The CDR3 totals 14 residues. Trimming cost V 7 bases and J 2 bases, with 15 bases left between them. Germline V gives CDR1 SGHRS, CDR2 YFSETQ. DNA of the CDR3: TGCGCCAGCCGCGCGGGGGCGGGAAACACTGAAGCTTTCTTT. Residues: CASRAGAGNTEAFF.

The V call is TRBV6-2 or TRBV6-3, the J call TRBJ2-3, with unresolved D. Germline V gives CDR1 MNHEY, CDR2 SVGEGT. The CDR3 consists of 16 residues. Trimming shortened V by 2 bases and J by 2 bases, and 14 bases separated the two germline ends. The CDR3 DNA follows: TGTGCCAGCAGTTACGGAGAAGGAGCACTCACAGATACGCAGTATTTT. Protein: CASSYGEGALTDTQYF.

This chain uses TRBV30 with TRBJ1-2; perhaps TRBD1 as D (6 bases). Trimming cost V 3 bases and J 6 bases, with 14 bases left between them. Germline V lookup: CDR1 GTSNPN, CDR2 SVGIG (reference sequence). CDR3 length: 13 amino acids. CDR3 bases: TGTGCCTGGAGCGAGGGGACATACGATGGCTACACCTTC. This encodes CAWSEGTYDGYTF.

V is TRBV5-1 and J is TRBJ1-5; TRBD1 might be the D (6 bases). Looked up from germline, CDR1 is SGHRS and CDR2 is YFSETQ. The CDR3 consists of 14 residues. V lost 5 bases and J 2 bases, leaving 11 bases between the germline ends. Written as DNA, the CDR3 is TGCGCCAGCAGTGTCAGGGGAGGCAATCAGCCCCAGCATTTT. It yields the protein CASSVRGGNQPQHF.

V and J are TRBV19 and TRBJ1-1; 10 bases align to TRBD1. Trimming removed 6 bases from V and 2 bases from J; junction bases left unmatched: 12. The CDR3 is 17 amino acids. CDR1 is LNHDA and CDR2 is SQIVND in the germline V gene (reference sequence). The CDR3, as DNA: TGTGCCAGTAGGGTGGGACAGGGGATCATCCGAAACACTGAAGCTTTCTTT. Its translation is CASRVGQGIIRNTEAFF.

The chain couples TRBV30 to TRBJ1-3, with 12 bases fitting TRBD1. With 5 bases clipped from V and 8 bases from J, the junction kept 4 bases outside the gene matches. CDR1 is GTSNPN and CDR2 is SVGIG in the germline V gene (reference sequence). The CDR3 is 13 residues long. The CDR3 is CAWGTGGGYTIYF. The CDR3 region has the DNA TGTGCCTGGGGGACAGGGGGCGGTTACACCATATATTTT. The whole variable domain, filled in from reference TRBV30 and TRBJ1-3, reads SQTIHQWPATLVQPVGSPLSLECTVEGTSNPNLYWYRQAAGRGLQLLFYSVGIGQISSEVPQNLSASRPQDRQFILSSKKLLLSDSGFYLCAWGTGGGYTIYFGEGSWLTVV.

The chain employs TRBV11-2 and TRBJ1-3; D call uncertain. Germline V gene lookup returns CDR1 SGHAT and CDR2 FQNNGV. V lost 1 base and J 0 bases, leaving 4 bases between the germline ends. The CDR3 is made up of 14 amino acids. The CDR3 here is CASSLVSSGNTIYF. The CDR3 DNA sequence: TGTGCCAGCAGCTTAGTCTCCTCTGGAAACACCATATATTTT.

This chain uses TRBV3-1 (or the pseudogene TRBV3-2) with TRBJ2-1, with D perhaps matching TRBD1 (6 bases). Looked up from germline, CDR1 is LGHDT and CDR2 is YNNKEL (reference sequence). Trimming removed 1 base at V and 6 bases at J, with 7 bases between. The CDR3 has 13 amino acids. CDR3 protein: CASSQAGVNEQFF. CDR3 nucleotides: TGTGCCAGCAGCCAAGCAGGGGTCAATGAGCAGTTCTTC.

Remarks on this clone: The sample contains more than one DNA sequence encoding this CDR3. The gene calls are TRBV12-3 or TRBV12-4 and TRBJ2-3; no firm D call. The V gene lost 6 bases and the J gene lost 0 bases, with 7 bases spanning the gap. The CDR3 has 13 amino acids. The DNA of the CDR3 is TGTGCCAGCAGCACCGGTAGCACAGATACGCAGTATTTT. Residues: CASSTGSTDTQYF.

V gene TRBV2 combines with J gene TRBJ2-2; the match to TRBD1 covers 11 bases. This CDR3 is 14 amino acids long. Germline loops: CDR1 SNHLY, CDR2 FYNNEI. V lost 7 bases, J lost 5 bases, and 3 bases stayed unmatched. The DNA for the CDR3 is TGTGCCAGCAAGGACAGGGGGCTTACCGGGGAGCTGTTTTTT. Protein: CASKDRGLTGELFF. Drawing the rest from reference TRBV2 and TRBJ2-2, the complete variable domain is EPEVTQTPSHQVTQMGQEVILRCVPISNHLYFYWYRQILGQKVEFLVSFYNNEISEKSEIFDDQFSVERPDGSNFTLKIRSTKLEDSAMYFCASKDRGLTGELFFGEGSRLTVL.